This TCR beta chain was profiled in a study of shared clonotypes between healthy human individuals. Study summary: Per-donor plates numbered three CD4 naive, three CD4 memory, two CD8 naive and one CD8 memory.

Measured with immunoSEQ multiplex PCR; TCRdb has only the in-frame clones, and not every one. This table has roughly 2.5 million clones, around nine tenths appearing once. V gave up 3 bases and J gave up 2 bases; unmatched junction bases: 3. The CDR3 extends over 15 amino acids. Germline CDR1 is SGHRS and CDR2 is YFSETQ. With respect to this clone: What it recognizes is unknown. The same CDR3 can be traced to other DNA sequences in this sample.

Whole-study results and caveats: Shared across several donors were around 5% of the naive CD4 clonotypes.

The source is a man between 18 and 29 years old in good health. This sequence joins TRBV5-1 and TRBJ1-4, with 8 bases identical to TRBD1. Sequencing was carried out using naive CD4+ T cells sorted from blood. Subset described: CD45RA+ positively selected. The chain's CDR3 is CASSWDRSTNEKLFF. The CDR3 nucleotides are TGCGCCAGCAGCTGGGACAGGTCTACTAATGAAAAACTGTTTTTT. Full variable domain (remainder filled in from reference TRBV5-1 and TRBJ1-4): KAGVTQTPRYLIKTRGQQVTLSCSPISGHRSVSWYQQTPGQGLQFLFEYFSETQRNKGNFPGRFSGRQFSNSRSEMNVSTLELGDSALYLCASSWDRSTNEKLFFGSGTQLSVL.